This record concerns one T cell receptor (beta chain) sequence. The data belong to a study of blood T cell repertoires in COVID-19. Looking at the study overall: The United States, Italy and Spain were the sources of the acute and convalescent COVID-19 samples. Sources were T cells, B-cell-depleted T cells, or PBMCs; the material itself was cDNA or gDNA.

Per the authors' pipeline: Reference gene primer amplification gave estimated nucleated cell counts. Profiled with immunoSEQ multiplex PCR; TCRdb holds only in-frame clones, not every one. The V and J calls and clone size are taken from that table; D and trimming were inferred from the DNA. The table includes roughly 220,000 clones, 80% to 85% detected once. Seattle patients were enrolled during active infection and followed longitudinally. Trimming cost V 0 bases and J 2 bases; bases outside gene matches: 6. The CDR3 contains 16 residues. The V gene's germline CDR1 is SGHKS and CDR2 YYEKEE (reference sequence).

The sample comprised peripheral blood. This TCR was sampled from a woman older than 75 with COVID-19, enrolled during active disease. The genes are TRBV5-5 and TRBJ2-7, with 9 bases that match TRBD1. CDR3 residues: CASSLAPGQGPYEQYF. The CDR3 DNA is TGTGCCAGCAGCTTGGCGCCGGGACAGGGACCCTACGAGCAGTACTTC.